The entry below gives a single T cell receptor beta chain sequence along with its context. What it binds is unknown. The entry originates in a study of cytomegalovirus exposure and HLA in healthy donors. On the study more broadly: The same platform as the roughly 700 first-cohort repertoires was used for the 95 to 150 validation repertoires, a later analysis reported. Study-level findings and limits: Reported performance of the classifier showed diagnosis of cytomegalovirus status with high specificity and sensitivity. Researchers catalogued over 150 TCR beta chains as cytomegalovirus-associated. Three CMV-associated chains were confirmed in vitro to be specific for CMV antigens.

Trimming pared 2 bases from V and 3 bases from J, leaving 12 bases between. The CDR3 is made up of 14 amino acids. Germline V gives CDR1 SGDLS, CDR2 YYNGEE. Generated by immunoSEQ multiplex PCR, the TCRdb table keeps only in-frame clones and is missing some. Among 110,000 or so clones listed, roughly 86% were seen once. Sequencing was carried out using PBMCs. The J gene is TRBJ2-7, the V gene TRBV9; TRBD1 is a possible D gene (6 bases). The clonotype originates from a woman younger than 35 in good health and CMV-seronegative. Here the CDR3 DNA reads TGTGCCAGCAGCGTCTCGGGACAAGACTACGAGCAGTACTTC. Translating gives CASSVSGQDYEQYF.